These 4 T cell receptor beta chains were sequenced from one sample in a study of blood T cell repertoires in COVID-19 (TCRdb year 2020). The library was prepared using the immunoSEQ multiplex PCR assay. In its TCRdb copy, this immuneACCESS table keeps in-frame sequences only and misses some clones. Where compared with another copy, unresolved V genes explain less than half of these, and the others have no known cause. The sample table lists around 300,000 clones, 85% to 90% of them with a count of one. Together, the top ten hold approximately 4% of the sample. The source material was PBMCs or T cells enriched from blood (not recorded which). Receptors originate from a woman aged 18-35 years with acute COVID-19.

The J gene is TRBJ2-1, the V gene TRBV19; D may be TRBD1 (5 bases). The germline V gene encodes CDR1 LNHDA and CDR2 SQIVND (reference sequence). V shed 5 bases and J shed 4 bases, with 6 bases lying between them. The CDR3 spans 12 residues. The CDR3 region has the DNA TGTGCCAGTAGTCCAGGGTACAATGAGCAGTTCTTC. As protein: CASSPGYNEQFF.

This chain links TRBV6-1 with TRBJ2-4; a weak D match, TRBD2 (6 bases). Germline CDR1 and CDR2: MNHNS and SASEGT. The germline V and J ends were trimmed by 1 base and 11 bases, with 12 bases remaining between them. The CDR3 spans 13 residues. The DNA of the CDR3 is TGTGCCAGCAGTGAAGTCGAGCGGGCTCTTCAGTACTTC. As protein: CASSEVERALQYF.

V is TRBV19 and J is TRBJ1-2; D gene ambiguous. The CDR3 is made up of 13 amino acids. Germline CDR1 and CDR2: LNHDA and SQIVND (reference sequence). Trimming shortened V by 5 bases and J by 2 bases, and 9 bases separated the two germline ends. The CDR3 spells CASSLTGNYGYTF. As DNA, the CDR3 is TGTGCCAGTAGTTTAACGGGGAACTATGGCTACACCTTC.

V usage is TRBV13 and J usage is TRBJ2-3; the D gene is possibly TRBD2 (6 bases). From germline, CDR1 is PRHDT and CDR2 FYEKMQ (reference sequence). CDR3 size: 15 residues. V lost 4 bases and J lost 3, with 14 bases in between. CDR3 DNA: TGTGCCAGCAGCTCTAGCGCCTTGGGAACAGATACGCAGTATTTT. This translates into CASSSSALGTDTQYF.